A single sample is the source of the 23 T cell receptor beta chains below, sequenced in a study of control samples from healthy donors and cancer patients. The repertoire was sequenced with immunoSEQ multiplex PCR; TCRdb's copy has only in-frame clones and lacks some. The sample has 20,000 to 30,000 clones; approximately 90% are singletons. Source material: PBMCs. All receptors derive from a man aged 45-60 years with lung cancer.

The chain is built from TRBV28 and TRBJ2-7; 9 bases agree with TRBD1. The V gene end was trimmed by 10 bases and the J gene end by 0 bases; junction bases not matched to a gene: 13. The CDR3 has 16 residues. Per germline, CDR1 MDHEN and CDR2 SYDVKM. DNA for the CDR3: TGTGCCACCTTCCCCCCGGGGACAGGGAGCTCCTACGAGCAGTACTTC. Translation gives CATFPPGTGSSYEQYF.

This clone was counted a single time. V gene TRBV6-5 combines with J gene TRBJ1-1, with 10 nucleotides matching TRBD1. The CDR3 totals 14 residues. The trim removed 4 bases at V and 4 bases at J, leaving 3 bases unmatched. Germline CDR1 reads MNHEY; CDR2 reads SVGAGI. The CDR3 sequence: CASSWDRGSTEAFF. The CDR3 DNA reads TGTGCCAGCAGTTGGGACAGGGGATCCACTGAAGCTTTCTTT.

The chain is built from TRBV5-3 and TRBJ2-7; 8 bases agree with TRBD1. TRBV5-3 is an open reading frame, and its role is uncertain. There are 22 residues in the CDR3. The V and J ends lost 6 bases and 4 bases, in that order; junction bases with no gene match: 33. The CDR3 region has the DNA TGTGCCAGAAACAATGGAGGGACAGGTAAACTTTGGGGGCTTCCAGAGGCTTACGAGCAGTACTTC. This codes for CARNNGGTGKLWGLPEAYEQYF.

The chain joins TRBV18 to TRBJ2-5; D tentatively reads TRBD1 or TRBD2 (5 bases each). In germline, CDR1 is KGHSH, CDR2 LQKENI. The germline V and J ends were trimmed by 3 bases and 1 base, with 9 bases remaining between them. The length of the CDR3 is 14 residues. CDR3 in amino acids: CASSPRGLQETQYF. In DNA, the CDR3 is TGTGCCAGCTCACCCCGGGGCCTCCAAGAGACCCAGTACTTC.

This clone has a handful of counts. The chain links TRBV11-2 to TRBJ1-5; D gene ambiguous. This CDR3 is built from 13 residues. Germline lookup yields CDR1 SGHAT and CDR2 FQNNGV. V was cut by 6 bases and J by 0 bases, with 6 bases left in between. This CDR3 is CASSLSSNQPQHF. Written as DNA, the CDR3 is TGTGCCAGCAGTCTCAGTAGCAATCAGCCCCAGCATTTT.

The rearrangement links TRBV6-4 to TRBJ2-7, with a weak D call TRBD1 (5 bases). Germline CDR1 MRHNA, CDR2 SNTAGT. CDR3 size: 16 residues. Deletions cut 8 bases from V and 6 bases from J, with 26 bases between. CDR3 sequence (DNA): TGTGCCAGCCAGTACCCAGGGTCGAAGGCCCACTTCGAGCAGTACTTC. It is translated as CASQYPGSKAHFEQYF.

This clone appeared a single time. The chain is built from TRBV6-5 and TRBJ1-3, with TRBD1 matching 9 bases. V gave up 6 bases and J gave up 7 bases; unmatched junction bases: 7. The CDR3 has 14 amino acids. Germline values: CDR1 MNHEY, CDR2 SVGAGI. The chain's CDR3 is CASRVTGGSNTIYF. The CDR3, as DNA: TGTGCCAGCAGGGTGACAGGGGGTAGCAACACCATATATTTT.

The chain recombines TRBV7-2 with TRBJ1-2, with D perhaps TRBD1 (6 bases). Between the trimmed V and J ends, which lost 3 bases and 0 bases, there was a span of 14 bases. The CDR3 totals 16 residues. The germline V gene has CDR1 SGHTA and CDR2 FQGNSA. DNA for the CDR3: TGTGCCAGCAGCTTTAACAGGGAAATAACTAACTATGGCTACACCTTC. Amino acids: CASSFNREITNYGYTF.

The chain uses TRBV3-1 (or the pseudogene TRBV3-2) and TRBJ2-2; tentatively, D is TRBD1 or TRBD2 (5 bases each). The CDR3 extends over 15 amino acids. With 0 bases removed from V and 7 bases from J, the gap between germline ends came to 12 bases. The germline gives CDR1 LGHDT, CDR2 YNNKEL (reference sequence). The CDR3 sequence is CASSQDGAGGGELFF. In DNA, the CDR3 is TGTGCCAGCAGCCAAGATGGGGCAGGAGGCGGGGAGCTGTTTTTT.

Only a few counts were recorded for this clone. V gene TRBV6-5 combines with J gene TRBJ2-5, with a tentative D call TRBD1 (6 bases). Trimming removed 5 bases from V and 2 bases from J, with 12 bases in between. The CDR3 has 14 residues. The V gene's germline CDR1 is MNHEY and CDR2 SVGAGI. The CDR3 protein is CASSQWTEQETQYF. The CDR3 DNA reads as TGTGCCAGCAGTCAGTGGACAGAACAAGAGACCCAGTACTTC.

The rearrangement uses TRBV28 and TRBJ1-6; 8 nucleotides match TRBD1. J lost 4 bases, V lost 5 bases, and 7 bases had no gene match. CDR3 length: 16 amino acids. Germline-derived CDR1 and CDR2 are MDHEN and SYDVKM. The CDR3 coding sequence is TGTGCCAGCAGTCACCGGTACAGGGGGTATAATTCACCCCTCCACTTT. This translates into CASSHRYRGYNSPLHF. The full variable domain, completed using reference TRBV28 and TRBJ1-6, is DVKVTQSSRYLVKRTGEKVFLECVQDMDHENMFWYRQDPGLGLRLIYFSYDVKMKEKGDIPEGYSVSREKKERFSLILESASTNQTSMYLCASSHRYRGYNSPLHFGNGTRLTVT.

The genes are TRBV11-3 and TRBJ2-5, with a tentative D call TRBD1 (5 bases). The CDR3 length is 16 residues. V was cut by 0 bases and J by 2 bases, with 13 bases left in between. Germline CDR1 and CDR2: SGHNT and YENEEA. CDR3 amino acids: CASSLDRAGIQETQYF. DNA for the CDR3: TGTGCCAGCAGCTTAGATCGGGCAGGGATACAAGAGACCCAGTACTTC.

The V call is TRBV9, the J call TRBJ1-5; no definite D call. With 3 bases removed from V and 4 bases from J, the gap between germline ends came to 14 bases. The CDR3 extends over 15 amino acids. Germline V gene lookup returns CDR1 SGDLS and CDR2 YYNGEE. CDR3 sequence reads: CASSALEGANQPQHF. The CDR3 DNA follows: TGTGCCAGCAGCGCCCTCGAGGGAGCAAATCAGCCCCAGCATTTT.

The chain has TRBV24-1 and TRBJ2-3, with TRBD2 matching over 8 bases. After removal of 4 bases from V and 2 bases from J, the junction contained 4 bases not matched to a gene. From germline, CDR1 is KGHDR and CDR2 SFDVKD. The CDR3 has 15 residues. The CDR3 region is CATSDPSGSTDTQYF. CDR3 bases: TGTGCCACCAGTGACCCTAGCGGGTCCACAGATACGCAGTATTTT.

The V and J genes are TRBV6-6 and TRBJ2-5, with 8 positions matching TRBD1. Germline lookup yields CDR1 MNHNY and CDR2 SVGAGI (reference sequence). CDR3 size: 16 residues. V dropped 0 bases and J dropped 1; count of bases not matched to a gene: 4. In DNA, the CDR3 is TGTGCCAGCAGTTACTCTGAGACAGGGGTCCAAGAGACCCAGTACTTC. It is translated as CASSYSETGVQETQYF.

V and J are TRBV29-1 and TRBJ2-7; perhaps TRBD1 as D (5 bases). The germline gives CDR1 SQVTM, CDR2 ANQGSEA. This CDR3 is built from 11 residues. V was trimmed by 7 bases and J by 4 bases, leaving 11 bases between them. The CDR3 region is CSARVEYEQYF. The CDR3 DNA follows: TGCAGCGCCAGGGTGGAGTACGAGCAGTACTTC.

The chain recombines TRBV28 with TRBJ1-5; TRBD1 agrees at 8 bases. V lost 4 bases to trimming and J lost 1 base; unmatched junction nucleotides: 9. Germline V gene lookup returns CDR1 MDHEN and CDR2 SYDVKM. This CDR3 region has 17 residues. CDR3 DNA: TGTGCCAGCAGTTCGCCGCAGGACAGGGTAAGCAATCAGCCCCAGCATTTT. Residues: CASSSPQDRVSNQPQHF.

This clone was seen once. V is TRBV7-2 and J is TRBJ1-5; 7 bases agree with TRBD1. J gave up 3 bases and V 2 bases, and 7 bases lay outside the gene matches. Germline-derived CDR1 and CDR2 are SGHTA and FQGNSA. This CDR3 spans 16 amino acids. In DNA form, the CDR3 reads TGTGCCAGCAGCTTATTTGCGACAGGGCTCAATCAGCCCCAGCATTTT. This encodes CASSLFATGLNQPQHF.

V and J are TRBV19 and TRBJ1-1; TRBD1 aligns across 7 bases. The CDR3 runs 13 residues. Germline loops: CDR1 LNHDA, CDR2 SQIVND (reference sequence). V was clipped by 8 bases and J by 6 bases; unmatched bases: 9. The DNA for the CDR3 is TGTGCCAGTGAGGGGGCTTGGGACGCTGAAGCTTTCTTT. Translating it yields CASEGAWDAEAFF.

The V gene is TRBV27, the J gene TRBJ1-5; a possible D gene is TRBD1 (5 bases). This CDR3 comprises 13 residues. In germline, CDR1 is MNHEY, CDR2 SMNVEV (reference sequence). V lost 6 bases to trimming and J lost 7 bases, with 13 bases between them. The CDR3 here is CASRGGVGQPQHF. The CDR3 bases are TGTGCCAGCAGGGGGGGGGTCGGGCAGCCCCAGCATTTT.

The J gene is TRBJ2-3, the V gene TRBV3-1 (or the pseudogene TRBV3-2); 8 positions agree with TRBD2. The CDR3 spans 15 residues. V trimming: 4 bases; J trimming: 0 bases; junction bases outside the gene matches: 3. Looked up from germline, CDR1 is LGHDT and CDR2 is YNNKEL (reference sequence). CDR3 coding DNA: TGTGCCAGCAGCCTTAGCGGGGTTAGCACAGATACGCAGTATTTT. As protein: CASSLSGVSTDTQYF.

This chain links TRBV27 with TRBJ1-1, with D tentatively TRBD1 (6 bases). Germline CDR1 MNHEY, CDR2 SMNVEV (reference sequence). Trimming cost V 5 bases and J 0 bases, with 19 bases left between them. The CDR3 runs 17 residues. CDR3 residues: CASSRWQGPRVNTEAFF. CDR3 nucleotides: TGTGCCAGCAGTCGATGGCAGGGGCCGAGGGTGAACACTGAAGCTTTCTTT.

The V call is TRBV5-1, the J call TRBJ1-4, with 9 positions matching TRBD1. Germline lookup yields CDR1 SGHRS and CDR2 YFSETQ. With 5 bases clipped from V and 8 bases from J, the junction kept 7 bases outside the gene matches. The CDR3 runs to 14 residues. CDR3 residues: CASSLDRGNEKLFF. CDR3 bases: TGCGCCAGCAGTCTCGACAGGGGGAACGAAAAACTGTTTTTT.